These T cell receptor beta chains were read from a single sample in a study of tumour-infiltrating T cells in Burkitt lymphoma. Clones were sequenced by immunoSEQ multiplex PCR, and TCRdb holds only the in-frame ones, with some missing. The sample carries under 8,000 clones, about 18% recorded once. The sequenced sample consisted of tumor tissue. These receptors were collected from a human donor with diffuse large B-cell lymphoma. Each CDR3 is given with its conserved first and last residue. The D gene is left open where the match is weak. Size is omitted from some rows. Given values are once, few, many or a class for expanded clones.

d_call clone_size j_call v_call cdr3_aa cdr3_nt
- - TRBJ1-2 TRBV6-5 CASSYSINFDGYTF TGTGCCAGCAGTTACTCGATCAATTTCGATGGCTACACCTTC
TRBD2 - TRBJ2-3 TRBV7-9 CASSGGGRTDTQYF TGTGCCAGCAGCGGGGGGGGGAGAACAGATACGCAGTATTTT
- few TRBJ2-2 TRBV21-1 CASSKLGELFF TGTGCCAGCAGCAAACTAGGGGAGCTGTTTTTT
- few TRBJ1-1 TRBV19 CASNYREESTEAFF TGTGCCAGTAACTACAGGGAGGAGTCCACTGAAGCTTTCTTT
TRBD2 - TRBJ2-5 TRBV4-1 CASSQDRETSQETQYF TGCGCCAGCAGCCAAGACAGAGAGACTAGCCAGGAGACCCAGTACTTC
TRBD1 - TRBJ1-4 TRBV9 CASSVGQGMVEKLFF TGTGCCAGCAGCGTAGGACAGGGAATGGTAGAAAAACTGTTTTTT
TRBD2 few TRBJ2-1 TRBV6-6 CASSLPSGRYNEQFF TGTGCCAGCAGTTTGCCTAGCGGCAGGTACAATGAGCAGTTCTTC
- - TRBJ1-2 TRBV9 CASSALQGNYGYTF TGTGCCAGCAGCGCATTGCAGGGCAACTATGGCTACACCTTC
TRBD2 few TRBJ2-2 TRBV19 CASASGTNTGELFF TGTGCCAGTGCTAGCGGGACGAACACCGGGGAGCTGTTTTTT
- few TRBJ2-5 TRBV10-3 CAITVGETQYF TGTGCCATCACCGTAGGTGAGACCCAGTACTTC
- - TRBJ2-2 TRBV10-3 CAIPKTKGVDTGELFF TGTGCCATCCCAAAGACGAAGGGGGTTGACACCGGGGAGCTGTTTTTT
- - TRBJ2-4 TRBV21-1 CASYPGGRRAKNIQYF TGTGCCAGCTACCCCGGGGGGCGCCGGGCCAAAAACATTCAGTACTTC
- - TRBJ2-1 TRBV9 CASSAQGSLGNEQFF TGTGCCAGCAGCGCCCAGGGTTCGTTGGGCAATGAGCAGTTCTTC
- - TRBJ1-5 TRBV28 CALAPGPLLQGSAQHF TGTGCCCTGGCGCCGGGGCCGCTACTTCAAGGGTCGGCCCAGCATTTT
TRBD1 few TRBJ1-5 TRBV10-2 CASSEQGGDQPQHF TGCGCCAGCAGTGAACAGGGGGGCGATCAGCCCCAGCATTTT
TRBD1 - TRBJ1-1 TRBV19 CASRDRGAEAFF TGTGCCAGTAGGGACAGGGGGGCTGAAGCTTTCTTT
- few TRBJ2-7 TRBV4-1 CASSVFTGFYEQYF TGCGCCAGCAGCGTGTTTACAGGCTTCTACGAGCAGTACTTC
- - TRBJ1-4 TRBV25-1 CASSEYGRGIEKLFF TGTGCCAGCAGTGAATACGGCAGGGGAATTGAAAAACTGTTTTTT
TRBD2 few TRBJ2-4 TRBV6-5 CASRALADKNIQYF TGTGCCAGCAGGGCACTAGCGGACAAAAACATTCAGTACTTC
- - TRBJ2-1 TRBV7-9 CASSLSGNNEQFF TGTGCCAGCAGCTTATCCGGAAACAATGAGCAGTTCTTC
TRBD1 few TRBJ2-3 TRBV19 CASSIQGETQYF TGTGCCAGTAGTATACAGGGGGAGACGCAGTATTTT
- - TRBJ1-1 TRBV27 CASSPSLSTEAFF TGTGCCAGCAGCCCCTCCCTTTCGACTGAAGCTTTCTTT
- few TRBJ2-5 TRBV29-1 CSVDKGGRETQYF TGCAGCGTTGATAAGGGAGGACGGGAGACCCAGTACTTC
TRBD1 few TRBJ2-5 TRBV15 CATSDGQGVETQYF TGTGCCACCAGCGATGGACAGGGCGTAGAGACCCAGTACTTC
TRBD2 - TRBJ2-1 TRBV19 CASSSGGYNEQFF TGTGCCAGTAGCTCGGGGGGATACAATGAGCAGTTCTTC
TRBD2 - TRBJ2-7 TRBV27 CASSLSGTSGYEQYF TGTGCCAGCAGTTTATCCGGGACTAGCGGATACGAGCAGTACTTC
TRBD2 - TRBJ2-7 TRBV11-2 CASSSLAGGLSEQYF TGTGCCAGCAGCTCCCTAGCGGGAGGGCTGTCCGAGCAGTACTTC
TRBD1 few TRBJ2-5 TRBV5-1 CASSLAGQGVAETQYF TGCGCCAGCAGCTTGGCAGGACAGGGAGTTGCGGAGACCCAGTACTTC
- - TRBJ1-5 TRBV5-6 CASSLAGYSNQPQHF TGTGCCAGCAGCTTGGCAGGCTATAGCAATCAGCCCCAGCATTTT
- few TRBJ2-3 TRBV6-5 CASSTMMSFTDTQYF TGTGCCAGCAGCACGATGATGTCGTTCACAGATACGCAGTATTTT
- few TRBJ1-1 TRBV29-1 CSAAIVWGMGTEAFF TGCAGCGCCGCCATCGTATGGGGCATGGGCACTGAAGCTTTCTTT
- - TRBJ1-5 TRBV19 CASISGVGQPQHF TGTGCCAGTATTTCAGGCGTCGGACAGCCCCAGCATTTT
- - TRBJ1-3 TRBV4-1 CASSQTFGTNGNTIYF TGCGCCAGCAGCCAGACTTTCGGGACGAATGGAAACACCATATATTTT
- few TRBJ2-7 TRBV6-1 CASWRLDYEQYF TGTGCCAGTTGGAGGTTGGACTACGAGCAGTACTTC
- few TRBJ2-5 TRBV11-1 CASSLGRGPRETQYF TGTGCCAGCAGCTTAGGTCGGGGGCCCCGGGAGACCCAGTACTTC
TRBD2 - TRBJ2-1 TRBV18 CASSPSIGTSYFF TGTGCCAGCTCACCATCGATCGGGACTAGCTATTTCTTC
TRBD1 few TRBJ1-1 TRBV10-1 CASSARTGAKNTEAFF TGCGCCAGCAGTGCCCGGACAGGGGCAAAGAACACTGAAGCTTTCTTT
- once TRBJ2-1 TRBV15 CATSRDPGLWVSSYNEQFF TGTGCCACCAGCAGAGATCCAGGGCTTTGGGTAAGCTCCTACAATGAGCAGTTCTTC
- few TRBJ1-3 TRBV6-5 CASSPQVGNTIYF TGTGCCAGCAGTCCCCAGGTGGGAAACACCATATATTTT
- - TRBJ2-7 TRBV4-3 CASSQEKTGDSYEQYF TGCGCCAGCAGCCAAGAAAAGACAGGCGACTCCTACGAGCAGTACTTC
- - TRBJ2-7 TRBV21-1 CASHPGRGVSNEQYF TGTGCCAGCCACCCGGGGAGGGGAGTCTCCAACGAGCAGTACTTC
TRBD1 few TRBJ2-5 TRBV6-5 CASSYQSGQGMETQYF TGTGCCAGCAGTTACCAATCGGGACAGGGTATGGAGACCCAGTACTTC
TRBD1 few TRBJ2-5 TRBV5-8 CASSGWGQVTETQYF TGTGCCAGCAGCGGATGGGGACAGGTGACGGAGACCCAGTACTTC
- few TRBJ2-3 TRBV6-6 CATWGQLADTQYF TGTGCCACCTGGGGACAATTGGCAGATACGCAGTATTTT
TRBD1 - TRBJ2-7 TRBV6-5 CASSYSPTGTYEQYF TGTGCCAGCAGTTACTCGCCGACAGGGACCTACGAGCAGTACTTC
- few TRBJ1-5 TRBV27 CASSTQPGAPFGQPQHF TGTGCCAGCAGTACCCAGCCCGGGGCTCCTTTCGGTCAGCCCCAGCATTTT
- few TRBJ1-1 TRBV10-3 CAIRSTGSTEAFF TGTGCCATCAGATCGACAGGTTCCACTGAAGCTTTCTTT
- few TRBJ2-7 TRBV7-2 CASSLEAANEQYF TGTGCCAGCAGCTTAGAGGCTGCTAACGAGCAGTACTTC
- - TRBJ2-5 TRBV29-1 CSVDRGGETQYF TGCAGCGTTGACAGGGGAGGGGAGACCCAGTACTTC